This entry lists 15 T cell receptor beta chains sequenced from one sample in a study of OX40 agonist ivuxolimab in advanced cancers. Method: immunoSEQ multiplex PCR; TCRdb's copy keeps in-frame clones and lacks some. The sample carries about 76,000 clones, about 86% recorded once. Source: CD4+ or CD8+ T cells sorted from blood, taken in a trial of the OX40 agonist ivuxolimab. Receptor source: an adult with an advanced solid tumor such as melanoma, head and neck, liver or kidney cancer.

The CDR3 region is CASSPAGGYDQPQHF. The CDR3 DNA sequence: TGTGCCAGCAGCCCTGCAGGGGGGTATGATCAGCCCCAGCATTTT. V and J are TRBV4-2 and TRBJ1-5, with 7 bases fitting TRBD1. This CDR3 region has 15 residues. The germline gives CDR1 LGHNA, CDR2 YNFKEQ. J gave up 5 bases and V 4 bases, and 8 bases lay outside the gene matches.

This clone has a single count. Here the CDR3 reads CAWSVTGVETQYF. In DNA form, the CDR3 reads TGTGCCTGGAGTGTGACAGGGGTTGAGACCCAGTACTTC. The rearrangement uses TRBV30 and TRBJ2-5; 8 bases are shared with TRBD1. V lost 0 bases and J lost 5; bases outside the gene matches: 2. Germline loops: CDR1 GTSNPN, CDR2 SVGIG (reference sequence). This CDR3 is 13 amino acids long.

The V call is TRBV6-6, the J call TRBJ2-3; 12 nucleotides line up with TRBD2. Trimming at V came to 10 bases and at J to 1 base, leaving 3 bases not matched to a gene. The germline V gene encodes CDR1 MNHNY and CDR2 SVGAGI (reference sequence). This CDR3 contains 14 residues. CDR3 protein: CATRLAGGTDTQYF. The CDR3 nucleotides read TGTGCCACCAGACTAGCGGGGGGCACAGATACGCAGTATTTT.

The gene calls are TRBV7-2 and TRBJ2-7; D call uncertain. This CDR3 has 13 residues. The ends were cut back, 3 bases at V and 7 bases at J, with 13 bases in the middle. The V gene's germline CDR1 is SGHTA and CDR2 FQGNSA. DNA of the CDR3: TGTGCCAGCAGCTTCGCCGGGCCTGGGGAGCAGTACTTC. Residues: CASSFAGPGEQYF.

The chain has TRBV10-3 and TRBJ2-7; 12 bases map to TRBD1. This CDR3 region has 14 residues. In germline, CDR1 is ENHRY, CDR2 SYGVKD. V was pared by 10 bases and J by 4 bases, with 8 bases of the junction left unmatched. The CDR3: CATKGTGGLYEQYF. The CDR3 nucleotides read TGTGCCACCAAGGGGACAGGGGGCCTTTACGAGCAGTACTTC.

The chain has TRBV28 and TRBJ2-7, with no clear D. CDR3 length equals 14 residues. Germline V gene lookup returns CDR1 MDHEN and CDR2 SYDVKM. V shed 10 bases and J shed 2 bases, with 18 bases lying between them. Here the CDR3 DNA reads TGTGCCACCTGGGTAGAGACCTTCACCTACGAGCAGTACTTC. Its protein product is CATWVETFTYEQYF.

The J gene is TRBJ2-3, the V gene TRBV7-9, with no clear D. Germline values: CDR1 SEHNR, CDR2 FQNEAQ (reference sequence). The CDR3 consists of 14 residues. Trimming took 5 bases from V and 1 from J, leaving 10 bases between them. The CDR3 loop reads CASSEREGTDTQYF. For the CDR3, the DNA is TGTGCCAGCAGCGAACGAGAGGGCACAGATACGCAGTATTTT.

Comment on this clone: At one end, the junction sequence differs from germline, possibly due to a read error. The chain has TRBV9 and TRBJ2-3; 11 bases are a match to TRBD2. Germline CDR1 SGDLS, CDR2 YYNGEE. The CDR3 has 12 amino acids. As DNA, the CDR3 is TGTGCCAGCAGCGTAGGTAGCGGGGGGGACCTTTTT. This codes for CASSVGSGGDLF.

The J gene is TRBJ1-5, the V gene TRBV6-1; tentative D call: TRBD1 (6 bases). Trimming removed 4 bases at V and 3 bases at J, with 13 bases between. Germline V lookup: CDR1 MNHNS, CDR2 SASEGT. This CDR3 has 15 amino acids. CDR3 protein: CASSVVGTSNQPQHF. In DNA, the CDR3 is TGTGCCAGCAGTGTTGTAGGGACATCCAATCAGCCCCAGCATTTT.

The rearrangement uses TRBV18 and TRBJ1-2, with D tentatively TRBD1 (5 bases). The CDR3 extends over 16 amino acids. V lost 7 bases and J 4 bases, leaving 22 bases between the germline ends. Per the germline V gene, CDR1 is KGHSH and CDR2 is LQKENI. The CDR3 sequence: CASYPQRNSGTYGYTF. For the CDR3, the DNA is TGTGCCAGCTACCCTCAAAGAAATTCAGGGACCTATGGCTACACCTTC.

The genes are TRBV10-3 and TRBJ2-1; 9 bases line up with TRBD1. This CDR3 region has 18 residues. Germline-derived CDR1 and CDR2 are ENHRY and SYGVKD. With V trimmed by 3 bases and J by 5 bases, 14 bases remained unmatched. CDR3 in DNA: TGTGCCATCAGTGATACGTTGATGAGGGACAGGGCCGACAATGAGCAGTTCTTC. Translated: CAISDTLMRDRADNEQFF.

The chain recombines TRBV10-3 with TRBJ1-3; D is possibly TRBD1 (6 bases). Trimming took off 6 bases at V and 2 bases at J, with 17 bases between the two ends. Germline-derived CDR1 and CDR2 are ENHRY and SYGVKD. The CDR3 extends over 16 amino acids. The DNA for the CDR3 is TGTGCCATCAGGGGGGACATCAGATTGACTGGAAACACCATATATTTT. Translation: CAIRGDIRLTGNTIYF.

The V call is TRBV10-1, the J call TRBJ1-3; D may be TRBD1 (5 bases). Germline V lookup: CDR1 WNHNN, CDR2 SYGVQD (reference sequence). V lost 0 bases and J lost 2, with 11 bases in between. There are 16 residues in the CDR3. CDR3 protein: CASSESIPGPGNTIYF. CDR3 coding DNA: TGCGCCAGCAGTGAGTCGATCCCAGGGCCTGGAAACACCATATATTTT.

The chain links TRBV7-2 to TRBJ2-5; perhaps D is TRBD1 or TRBD2 (5 bases each). V shed 1 base and J shed 1 base, with 19 bases lying between them. Germline V lookup: CDR1 SGHTA, CDR2 FQGNSA. The CDR3 consists of 18 residues. The CDR3 loop is CASSLVALGPSPQETQYF. The DNA for the CDR3 is TGTGCCAGCAGCTTAGTGGCTTTGGGACCATCGCCCCAAGAGACCCAGTACTTC.

V gene TRBV7-2 combines with J gene TRBJ2-7; unclear D gene. In germline, CDR1 is SGHTA, CDR2 FQGNSA. V was trimmed by 3 bases and J by 3 bases, leaving 6 bases between them. The CDR3 contains 12 residues. The CDR3 is CASSLSVYEQYF. CDR3 DNA: TGTGCCAGCAGCTTGTCGGTCTACGAGCAGTACTTC.